A single sample gave rise to the 22 T cell receptor beta chains below, sequenced in a study of Ad26.COV2.S vaccination and SARS-CoV-2 variants. The table came from immunoSEQ multiplex PCR; TCRdb's copy has only in-frame clones and leaves some out. Of more than 85,000 clones listed, around 82% are singletons. Sequencing was performed on peripheral blood, taken after recovery from COVID-19. The receptors here all came from a human donor who had recovered from COVID-19.

The chain couples TRBV6-2 or TRBV6-3 to TRBJ1-1; D not resolved. The CDR3 has 16 amino acids. Germline V gene sequence: CDR1 MNHEY, CDR2 SVGEGT. V lost 2 bases and J lost 1, with 14 bases in between. CDR3: CASSYTPYNQNTEAFF. The CDR3 DNA follows: TGTGCCAGCAGTTACACCCCGTACAATCAGAACACTGAAGCTTTCTTT.

This chain uses TRBV5-1 with TRBJ2-1; 11 bases line up with TRBD1. V shed 10 bases, J shed 3 bases, and the junction held 9 bases outside the gene matches. Germline CDR1 reads SGHRS; CDR2 reads YFSETQ. This CDR3 has 15 amino acids. The CDR3 DNA reads TGCGCCCGCGCGGGGGGACAGGGGGTCTACAATGAGCAGTTCTTC. It codes for CARAGGQGVYNEQFF.

In nucleotides, the CDR3 is TGTGCCAGCAGGGGCAGTAACACTGAAGCTTTCTTT. It codes for CASRGSNTEAFF. The chain uses TRBV2 and TRBJ1-1; D gene ambiguous. Trimming stripped 6 bases from V and 2 bases from J, with 7 bases between. Per germline, CDR1 SNHLY and CDR2 FYNNEI. CDR3 length equals 12 residues.

This chain joins TRBV6-1 and TRBJ1-6; tentative D call: TRBD1 (5 bases). Germline lookup yields CDR1 MNHNS and CDR2 SASEGT. Trimming pared 3 bases from V and 11 bases from J, leaving 20 bases between. The CDR3 is 16 amino acids. CDR3 region: CASSESGYLQGTPLHF. The CDR3 nucleotides read TGTGCCAGCAGTGAGTCCGGGTACCTGCAGGGCACACCCCTCCACTTT.

The count of this clone is one. V and J are TRBV27 and TRBJ1-1; D uncertain. From germline, CDR1 is MNHEY and CDR2 SMNVEV (reference sequence). The CDR3 extends over 14 amino acids. V gave up 0 bases and J gave up 5 bases, with 10 bases separating them. The CDR3 protein is CASSLSFRPTEAFF. The DNA for the CDR3 is TGTGCCAGCAGTTTATCGTTCAGGCCGACTGAAGCTTTCTTT.

The chain uses TRBV5-1 and TRBJ1-4, with 7 bases matching TRBD1. The germline V gene encodes CDR1 SGHRS and CDR2 YFSETQ. V shed 4 bases and J 6 bases; nucleotides not matched to a gene: 9. The length of the CDR3 is 15 residues. DNA for the CDR3: TGCGCCAGCAGCCGAACAGGGGCCCGGGATGAAAAACTGTTTTTT. It translates to CASSRTGARDEKLFF. Filled out from reference TRBV5-1 and TRBJ1-4, the complete variable domain reads KAGVTQTPRYLIKTRGQQVTLSCSPISGHRSVSWYQQTPGQGLQFLFEYFSETQRNKGNFPGRFSGRQFSNSRSEMNVSTLELGDSALYLCASSRTGARDEKLFFGSGTQLSVL.

The chain's CDR3 is CSVGPAVGVEQYF. The CDR3, as DNA: TGCAGCGTTGGGCCGGCAGTGGGTGTCGAGCAGTACTTC. This chain uses TRBV29-1 with TRBJ2-7; D not certain. Germline CDR1 SQVTM, CDR2 ANQGSEA. V lost 4 bases and J lost 6, with 16 bases in between. The CDR3 length is 13 residues.

The CDR3 sequence is CASSLGLAGATYNEQFF. CDR3 nucleotides: TGTGCCAGCAGCTTAGGATTAGCGGGGGCCACATACAATGAGCAGTTCTTC. The V gene is TRBV11-2, the J gene TRBJ2-1; 9 bases match TRBD2. Germline lookup yields CDR1 SGHAT and CDR2 FQNNGV. This CDR3 has 17 amino acids. The V gene end was trimmed by 1 base and the J gene end by 4 bases; junction bases not matched to a gene: 8.

This clone was observed a few times. V is TRBV7-2 and J is TRBJ2-7; D may correspond to TRBD1 or TRBD2 (7 bases each). The CDR3 length is 16 residues. The germline V gene encodes CDR1 SGHTA and CDR2 FQGNSA. V was clipped by 1 base and J by 2 bases, with 15 bases between them. Written as DNA, the CDR3 is TGTGCCAGCAGCTTAGAGGGGGCTAGCGGTACCTACGAGCAGTACTTC. It translates to CASSLEGASGTYEQYF.

The chain carries TRBV10-3 and TRBJ2-7; 8 bases agree with TRBD1. Per the germline V gene, CDR1 is ENHRY and CDR2 is SYGVKD. V shed 5 bases and J 5 bases; nucleotides not matched to a gene: 5. The CDR3 is 13 amino acids. The CDR3 sequence is CAISRQGSNEQYF. Here the CDR3 DNA reads TGTGCCATCAGTCGACAGGGGTCCAACGAGCAGTACTTC.

This clone was counted between two and nine times. The rearrangement links TRBV5-4 to TRBJ2-5; D assignment may be TRBD1 or TRBD2 (6 bases each). Trimming shortened V by 0 bases and J by 7 bases, and 13 bases separated the two germline ends. Germline CDR1 and CDR2: SGHNT and YYREEE (reference sequence). This CDR3 has 14 residues. CDR3 nucleotides: TGTGCCAGCAGCTTGGGTCTTAGGGGGGTGACCCAGTACTTC. The encoded protein is CASSLGLRGVTQYF.

J is TRBJ1-6 and V is TRBV12-5; TRBD1 agrees at 8 bases. V shed 5 bases, J shed 9 bases, and the junction held 3 bases outside the gene matches. The length of the CDR3 is 13 residues. Germline CDR1 LGHNT, CDR2 FRNRAP. CDR3 sequence (DNA): TGTGCTAGTGGTCGACAGGGGAGTTCACCCCTCCACTTT. Translating gives CASGRQGSSPLHF.

The rearrangement links TRBV6-5 to TRBJ1-2; unclear D gene. This CDR3 region has 13 residues. V was clipped by 6 bases and J by 5 bases, with 13 bases between them. Per the germline V gene, CDR1 is MNHEY and CDR2 is SVGAGI. The CDR3 sequence is CASRPDSPYGYTF. Written as DNA, the CDR3 is TGTGCCAGCAGACCCGACTCGCCATATGGCTACACCTTC.

In this sample, this clone turned up a few times. This sample includes further DNA sequences coding for the same CDR3. The chain has TRBV9 and TRBJ1-2, with D tentatively TRBD1 (5 bases). This CDR3 contains 12 residues. Trimming left V 1 base short and J 4 bases short, with 5 bases between. Germline CDR1 reads SGDLS; CDR2 reads YYNGEE. Here the CDR3 DNA reads TGTGCCAGCAGCGTACAGGGCTATGGCTACACCTTC. Its protein is CASSVQGYGYTF.

The chain combines TRBV19 with TRBJ2-2; the match to TRBD2 covers 8 bases. The CDR3 spans 15 residues. Per germline, CDR1 LNHDA and CDR2 SQIVND (reference sequence). V shed 6 bases and J 2 bases; nucleotides not matched to a gene: 5. As DNA, the CDR3 is TGTGCCAGTAGGCGTGGACTAGCTAACACCGGGGAGCTGTTTTTT. Its translation: CASRRGLANTGELFF.

In DNA form, the CDR3 reads TGTGCCAGCAGTGAAGGGACAGGGGCATACATTCAGTACTTC. Amino acid sequence: CASSEGTGAYIQYF. The genes are TRBV2 and TRBJ2-4; 9 bases align to TRBD1. Unmatched junction bases numbered 3, after V lost 1 base and J lost 8 bases. The CDR3 extends over 14 amino acids. The germline V gene has CDR1 SNHLY and CDR2 FYNNEI. Looking up the rest from reference TRBV2 and TRBJ2-4 gives the full variable domain: EPEVTQTPSHQVTQMGQEVILRCVPISNHLYFYWYRQILGQKVEFLVSFYNNEISEKSEIFDDQFSVERPDGSNFTLKIRSTKLEDSAMYFCASSEGTGAYIQYFGAGTRLSVL.

The chain couples TRBV30 to TRBJ2-2, with D tentatively TRBD1 or TRBD2 (5 bases each). Deletions cut 2 bases from V and 6 bases from J, with 16 bases between. The CDR3 spans 15 residues. The V gene's germline CDR1 is GTSNPN and CDR2 SVGIG (reference sequence). CDR3 DNA: TGTGCCTGGAGTAACCCGGCAGGGCGGGCCGGGGAGCTGTTTTTT. It encodes CAWSNPAGRAGELFF.

The V call is TRBV5-1, the J call TRBJ2-7; D is possibly TRBD1 (5 bases). Germline V CDR1 and CDR2: SGHRS, YFSETQ. CDR3 size: 17 residues. V lost 2 bases and J lost 6, with 24 bases in between. CDR3 in amino acids: CASSLRGQGSDSGEQYF. CDR3 DNA sequence: TGCGCCAGCAGCTTACGAGGTCAGGGATCGGATTCGGGCGAGCAGTACTTC.

The chain has TRBV5-6 and TRBJ1-3; D call uncertain. V was cut by 2 bases and J by 5 bases, with 5 bases left in between. This CDR3 has 12 residues. Per germline, CDR1 SGHDT and CDR2 YYEEEE. The CDR3 reads CASSFSRNTIYF. The CDR3, as DNA: TGTGCCAGCAGCTTTTCCCGAAACACCATATATTTT.

The chain joins TRBV10-1 to TRBJ2-1; D call uncertain. The germline V gene encodes CDR1 WNHNN and CDR2 SYGVQD (reference sequence). Trimming took off 8 bases at V and 2 bases at J, with 10 bases between the two ends. CDR3 length equals 13 residues. The CDR3 region has the DNA TGCGCCAGCGGACCAACGCCCTACAATGAGCAGTTCTTC. Residues: CASGPTPYNEQFF.

This chain connects TRBV28 to TRBJ1-6, with D uncertain. Germline V gives CDR1 MDHEN, CDR2 SYDVKM. V lost 7 bases to trimming and J lost 8 bases, with 21 bases between them. CDR3 length equals 16 residues. This CDR3 reads CASKGLRKPLHSPLHF. The CDR3 DNA sequence: TGTGCCAGCAAAGGCCTCAGGAAACCCCTACATTCACCCCTCCACTTT.

The V and J genes are TRBV5-1 and TRBJ1-6, with D possibly TRBD1 on 5 matching bases. The V gene lost 5 bases and the J gene lost 7 bases, with 13 bases spanning the gap. CDR1 and CDR2 from the germline V gene are SGHRS and YFSETQ. The CDR3 has 14 amino acids. CDR3: CASRPGTSNSPLHF. Written as DNA, the CDR3 is TGCGCCAGCAGGCCCGGGACTTCCAATTCACCCCTCCACTTT.